This TCR beta chain originates from a study of technical replicates of blood from a handful of donors (dated by TCRdb to the late 2010s). Library preparation used the immunoSEQ multiplex PCR assay. What TCRdb holds here is the immuneACCESS table cut down to in-frame rearrangements. Part of the clones is not present; checked against another copy, under half of the missing clones reflect an unresolved V gene, and the others are unexplained. The sample data list roughly 100,000 clones, and approximately 94% of these were observed just once. The ten largest clones capture 0.2% to 0.25% of the sample. For this clone: Its binding antigen is unknown. No base qualities exist here, and no much larger clone lies one base off it.

V and J lose 8 bases and 0 bases, and a span of 25 bases separates them. Via the germline V gene (reference sequence), CDR1 is LNHNV and CDR2 YYDKDF. Reading from cysteine to phenylalanine, the CDR3 counts 18 amino acids. Just CDR3 DNA is preserved here, 54 bases in frame from base 1. The chain was built from TRBV15 and TRBJ1-1, with TRBD1 tentatively as D gene (6 bases match). This clonotype was sampled from a human donor in good health. Sample: T cells isolated from PBMCs. The nucleotide sequence is given as TGTGCCACCCACGGCTGGGTGGGGGGGCGCATCTTGAACACTGAAGCTTTCTTT. Translated, it gives CATHGWVGGRILNTEAFF.